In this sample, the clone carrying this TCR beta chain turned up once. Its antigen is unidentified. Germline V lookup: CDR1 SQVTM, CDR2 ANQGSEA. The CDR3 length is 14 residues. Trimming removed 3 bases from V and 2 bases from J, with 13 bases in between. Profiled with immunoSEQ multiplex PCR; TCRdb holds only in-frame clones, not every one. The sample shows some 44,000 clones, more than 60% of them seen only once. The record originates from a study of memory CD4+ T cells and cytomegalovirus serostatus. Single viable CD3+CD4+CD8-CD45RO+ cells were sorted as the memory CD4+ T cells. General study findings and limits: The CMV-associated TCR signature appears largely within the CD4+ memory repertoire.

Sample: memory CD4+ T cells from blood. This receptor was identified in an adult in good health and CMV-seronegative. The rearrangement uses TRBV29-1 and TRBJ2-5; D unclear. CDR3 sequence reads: CSVDGARGQETQYF. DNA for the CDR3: TGCAGCGTTGATGGCGCCAGAGGACAAGAGACCCAGTACTTC.